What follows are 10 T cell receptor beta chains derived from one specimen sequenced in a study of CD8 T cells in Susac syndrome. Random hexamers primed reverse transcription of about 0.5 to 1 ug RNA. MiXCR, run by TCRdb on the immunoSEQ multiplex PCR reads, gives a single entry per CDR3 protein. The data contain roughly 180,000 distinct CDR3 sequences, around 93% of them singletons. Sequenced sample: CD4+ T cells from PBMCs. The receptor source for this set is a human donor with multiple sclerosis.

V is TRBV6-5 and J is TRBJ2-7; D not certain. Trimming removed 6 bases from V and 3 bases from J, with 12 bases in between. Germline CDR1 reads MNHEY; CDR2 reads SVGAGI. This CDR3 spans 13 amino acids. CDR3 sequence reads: CASRPDIFYEQYF. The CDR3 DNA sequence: TGTGCCAGCAGACCTGACATTTTCTACGAGCAGTACTTC.

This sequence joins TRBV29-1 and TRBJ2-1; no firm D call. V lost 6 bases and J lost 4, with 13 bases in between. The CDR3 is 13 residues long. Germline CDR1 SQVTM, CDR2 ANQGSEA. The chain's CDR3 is CSVDPSTYNEQFF. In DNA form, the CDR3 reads TGCAGCGTCGATCCCTCGACTTACAATGAGCAGTTCTTC.

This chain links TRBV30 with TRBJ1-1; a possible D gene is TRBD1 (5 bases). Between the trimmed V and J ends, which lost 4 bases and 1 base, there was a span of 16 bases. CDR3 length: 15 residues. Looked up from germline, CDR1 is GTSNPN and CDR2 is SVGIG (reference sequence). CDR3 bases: TGTGCCTGGACCCCCAGGGCGGCGGGGAACACTGAAGCTTTCTTT. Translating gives CAWTPRAAGNTEAFF.

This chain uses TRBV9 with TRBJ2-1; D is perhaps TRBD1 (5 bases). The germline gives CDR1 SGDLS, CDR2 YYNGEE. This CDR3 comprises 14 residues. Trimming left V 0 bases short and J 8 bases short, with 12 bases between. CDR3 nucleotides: TGTGCCAGCAGCGTAGATCAGGGCATCGATGAGCAGTTCTTC. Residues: CASSVDQGIDEQFF.

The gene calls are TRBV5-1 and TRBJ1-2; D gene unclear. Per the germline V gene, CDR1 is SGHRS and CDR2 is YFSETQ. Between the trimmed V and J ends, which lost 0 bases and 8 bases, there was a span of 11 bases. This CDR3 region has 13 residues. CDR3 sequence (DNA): TGCGCCAGCAGCTTGGACACACTGCGGGGCTACACCTTC. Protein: CASSLDTLRGYTF. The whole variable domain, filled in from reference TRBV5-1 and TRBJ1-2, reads KAGVTQTPRYLIKTRGQQVTLSCSPISGHRSVSWYQQTPGQGLQFLFEYFSETQRNKGNFPGRFSGRQFSNSRSEMNVSTLELGDSALYLCASSLDTLRGYTFGSGTRLTVV.

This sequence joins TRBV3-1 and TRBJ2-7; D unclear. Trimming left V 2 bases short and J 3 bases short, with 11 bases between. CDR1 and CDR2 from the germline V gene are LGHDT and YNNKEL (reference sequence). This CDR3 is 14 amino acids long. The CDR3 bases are TGTGCCAGCAGCCAAACATTCTTAGGCTACGAGCAGTACTTC. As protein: CASSQTFLGYEQYF.

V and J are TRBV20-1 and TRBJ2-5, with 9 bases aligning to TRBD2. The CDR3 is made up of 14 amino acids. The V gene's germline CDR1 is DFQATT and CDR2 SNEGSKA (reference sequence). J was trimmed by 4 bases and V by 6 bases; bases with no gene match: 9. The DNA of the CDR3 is TGCAGTGCCGACCGAGCGGGGGGTGGAGAGACCCAGTACTTC. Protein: CSADRAGGGETQYF.

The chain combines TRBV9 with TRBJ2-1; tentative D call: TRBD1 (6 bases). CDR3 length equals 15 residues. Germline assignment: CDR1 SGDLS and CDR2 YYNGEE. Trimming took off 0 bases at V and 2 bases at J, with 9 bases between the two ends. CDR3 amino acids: CASSVGPGAYNEQFF. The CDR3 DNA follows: TGTGCCAGCAGCGTAGGCCCAGGGGCCTACAATGAGCAGTTCTTC.

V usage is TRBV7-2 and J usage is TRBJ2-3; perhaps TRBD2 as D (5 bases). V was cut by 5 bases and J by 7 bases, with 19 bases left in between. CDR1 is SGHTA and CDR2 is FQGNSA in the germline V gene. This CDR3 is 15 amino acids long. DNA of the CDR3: TGTGCCAGCAGCGACTCCCAGCTAGGCGGGTATACGCAGTATTTT. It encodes CASSDSQLGGYTQYF.

The CDR3 sequence: CASRSRDIYYEQYF. CDR3 DNA: TGTGCCAGCAGAAGCCGGGACATCTACTACGAGCAGTACTTC. This chain links TRBV2 with TRBJ2-7; TRBD1 might be the D (6 bases). This CDR3 is built from 14 residues. Trimming stripped 6 bases from V and 3 bases from J, with 15 bases between. Germline lookup yields CDR1 SNHLY and CDR2 FYNNEI. Full variable domain (rest looked up from reference TRBV2 and TRBJ2-7): EPEVTQTPSHQVTQMGQEVILRCVPISNHLYFYWYRQILGQKVEFLVSFYNNEISEKSEIFDDQFSVERPDGSNFTLKIRSTKLEDSAMYFCASRSRDIYYEQYFGPGTRLTVT.